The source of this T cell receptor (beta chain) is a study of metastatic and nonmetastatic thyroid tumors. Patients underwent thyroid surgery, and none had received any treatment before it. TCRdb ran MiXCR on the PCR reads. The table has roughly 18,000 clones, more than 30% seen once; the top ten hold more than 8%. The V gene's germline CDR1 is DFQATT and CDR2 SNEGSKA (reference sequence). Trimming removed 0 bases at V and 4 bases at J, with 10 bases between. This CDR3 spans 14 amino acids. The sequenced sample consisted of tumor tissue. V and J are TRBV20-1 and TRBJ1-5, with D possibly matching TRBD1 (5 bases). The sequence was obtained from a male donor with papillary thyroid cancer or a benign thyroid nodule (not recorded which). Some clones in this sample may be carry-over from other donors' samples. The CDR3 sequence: CSARDTQGNQPQHF. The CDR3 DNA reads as TGCAGTGCTAGAGATACGCAGGGTAATCAGCCCCAGCATTTT.